Listed below are T cell receptor beta chains from one sample, sequenced in a study of OX40 agonist ivuxolimab in advanced cancers. Some clones are missing from TCRdb's copy, which holds only in-frame ones; the method was immunoSEQ multiplex PCR. The data show 75,000 or so clones, 80% to 85% seen once. Specimen: CD4+ or CD8+ T cells sorted from blood, collected in a trial of the OX40 agonist ivuxolimab. All receptors derive from an adult with an advanced solid tumor such as melanoma, head and neck, liver or kidney cancer. Both conserved end residues are part of each CDR3. A D gene is named only where the DNA matches it firmly. For some rows the clone size is stated as once, few or many, or as a class when expanded; others skip it.

len	d_gene	v_gene	j_gene	abundance	CDR3nt	CDR3aa
12	-	TRBV2	TRBJ1-1	-	TGTGCCAGCAAATGGACAGCCTCTGAAGCTTTCTTT	CASKWTASEAFF
15	TRBD1	TRBV2	TRBJ1-5	-	TGTGCCAGCGACGGTGGACAGGGGGTTTATCAGCCCCAGCATTTT	CASDGGQGVYQPQHF
16	-	TRBV4-1	TRBJ2-7	-	TGCGCCAGCAGCCAAGAAGAGACAGGGAGGTCCTACGAGCAGTACTTC	CASSQEETGRSYEQYF
15	TRBD2	TRBV11-2	TRBJ2-3	-	TGTGCCAGCAGCTTAAACGGGAGGGCCCCAGATACGCAGTATTTT	CASSLNGRAPDTQYF
17	TRBD2	TRBV4-3	TRBJ2-3	-	TGCGCCAGCAGCGCGGGACTAGCGGGATCCCTCACAGATACGCAGTATTTT	CASSAGLAGSLTDTQYF
20	TRBD1	TRBV18	TRBJ1-2	-	TGTGCCAGCTCACCACGGACAGGGGCCATTTCTAAGCAAGGGGGCTATGGCTACACCTTC	CASSPRTGAISKQGGYGYTF
17	TRBD2	TRBV4-1	TRBJ2-5	-	TGCGCCAGCAGCCAAGATAGGGTACTAGCGGGGGAAGAGACCCAGTACTTC	CASSQDRVLAGEETQYF
14	-	TRBV27	TRBJ1-2	-	TGTGCCAGCAGTCGACAAGGAACCAACTATGGCTACACCTTC	CASSRQGTNYGYTF
15	-	TRBV13	TRBJ2-2	-	TGTGCCAGCAGCGCCGGGACACCGCGCACCGGGGAGCTGTTTTTT	CASSAGTPRTGELFF
14	TRBD1	TRBV11-1	TRBJ1-1	few	TGTGCCAGCAGCTTTCCGGGACAGGCCCCTGAAGCTTTCTTT	CASSFPGQAPEAFF
17	TRBD1	TRBV30	TRBJ1-6	-	TGTGCCTGGAGTAAAGGGGTCGGGACAGCTCGAGTTTCACCCCTCCACTTT	CAWSKGVGTARVSPLHF
10	-	TRBV27	TRBJ1-1	-	TGTGCCAGCAGTTTCCTTGAAGCTTTCTTT	CASSFLEAFF
15	-	TRBV5-1	TRBJ2-3	-	TGCGCCAGCAGCTCAGGGACCAAGGACACAGATACGCAGTATTTT	CASSSGTKDTDTQYF
11	-	TRBV10-3	TRBJ2-5	once	TGTGCCATCAGTGACCGAGAGACCCAGTACTTC	CAISDRETQYF
21	TRBD1	TRBV7-3	TRBJ1-1	-	TGTGCCAGCAGCGACAGGACAGGGCCCTCCCGGATCCTCCTGGAGAACACTGAAGCTTTCTTT	CASSDRTGPSRILLENTEAFF
17	-	TRBV21-1	TRBJ1-3	-	TGTGCCAGCAGCAAAGGCATGACAGGAACCTCTGGAAACACCATATATTTT	CASSKGMTGTSGNTIYF
16	-	TRBV5-1	TRBJ1-1	-	TGCGCCAGCAGCTTGGAGGTAGGGGGGACTAACACTGAAGCTTTCTTT	CASSLEVGGTNTEAFF
11	-	TRBV20-1	TRBJ1-2	once	TGCAGTGGGACCCTGAAATATGGCTACACCTTC	CSGTLKYGYTF
14	TRBD2	TRBV30	TRBJ2-7	-	TGTGCCTGGAACGCGGGGGGACTGAACTACGAGCAGTACTTC	CAWNAGGLNYEQYF
14	-	TRBV19	TRBJ2-5	-	TGTGCCAGTAGTTGGGGCTTGGGGAGAGAGACCCAGTACTTC	CASSWGLGRETQYF
14	-	TRBV6-6	TRBJ1-6	-	TGTGCCAGCGGGGGGTGGGGGGATAATTCACCCCTCCACTTT	CASGGWGDNSPLHF
13	-	TRBV6-1	TRBJ2-7	-	TGTGCCAGCCGAGCAGGGGTCGCCCGAGGGCAGTACTTC	CASRAGVARGQYF